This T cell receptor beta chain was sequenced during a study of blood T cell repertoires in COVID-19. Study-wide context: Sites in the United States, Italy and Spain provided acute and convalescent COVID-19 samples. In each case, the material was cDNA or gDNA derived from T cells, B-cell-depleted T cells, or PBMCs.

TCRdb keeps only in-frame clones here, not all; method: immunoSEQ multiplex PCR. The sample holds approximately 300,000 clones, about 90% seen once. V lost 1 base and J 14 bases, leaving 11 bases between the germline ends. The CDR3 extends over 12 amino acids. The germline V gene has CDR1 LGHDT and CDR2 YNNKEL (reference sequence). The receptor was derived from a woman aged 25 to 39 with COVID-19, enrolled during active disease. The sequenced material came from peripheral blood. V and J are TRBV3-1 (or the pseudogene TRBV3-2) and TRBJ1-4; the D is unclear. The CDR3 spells CASSQVQSILFF. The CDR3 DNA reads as TGTGCCAGCAGCCAAGTGCAGTCAATTCTGTTTTTT.